These 19 T cell receptor beta chains originate from one sample sequenced in a study of shared clonotypes between healthy human individuals. Assay used: immunoSEQ multiplex PCR; TCRdb lists only in-frame clones, some missing. Of approximately 1.5 million clones in the sample, about 98% were seen once. Sequenced material: naive CD4+ T cells sorted from blood. The subset denotes: CD45RA+ positively selected. The receptors come from a man aged 25-45 years in good health.

J is TRBJ1-1 and V is TRBV12-5; 9 bases map to TRBD1. Germline loops: CDR1 LGHNT, CDR2 FRNRAP. There are 17 residues in the CDR3. The ends lost 2 bases at V and 2 bases at J; junction bases unmatched: 9. CDR3 nucleotide sequence: TGTGCTAGTGGTTTGACTACCGTGACAGGGGGTAACACTGAAGCTTTCTTT. Translating gives CASGLTTVTGGNTEAFF.

This clone was seen a few times. J is TRBJ1-3 and V is TRBV29-1; 8 nucleotides agree with TRBD1. Per germline, CDR1 SQVTM and CDR2 ANQGSEA. V dropped 6 bases and J dropped 0; count of bases not matched to a gene: 4. The CDR3 spans 14 residues. The CDR3 here is CSVDRGLSGNTIYF. CDR3 coding DNA: TGCAGCGTCGACAGGGGACTCTCTGGAAACACCATATATTTT. The full variable domain, its missing parts supplied by reference TRBV29-1 and TRBJ1-3, is SAVISQKPSRDICQRGTSLTIQCQVDSQVTMMFWYRQQPGQSLTLIATANQGSEATYESGFVIDKFPISRPNLTFSTLTVSNMSPEDSSIYLCSVDRGLSGNTIYFGEGSWLTVV.

This rearrangement joins TRBV4-3 to TRBJ2-3, with 10 bases fitting TRBD2. CDR1 is LGHNA, CDR2 YSLEER, per germline. This CDR3 region has 17 residues. The trim removed 4 bases at V and 4 bases at J, leaving 11 bases unmatched. The CDR3 loop reads CASSRSWSGRASDTQYF. The DNA of the CDR3 is TGCGCCAGCAGCCGAAGTTGGAGCGGGAGGGCGTCAGATACGCAGTATTTT.

This sequence joins TRBV10-3 and TRBJ2-7, with 16 bases aligning to TRBD2. This CDR3 spans 18 amino acids. Germline CDR1 is ENHRY and CDR2 is SYGVKD. V was pared by 3 bases and J by 2 bases, with 7 bases of the junction left unmatched. The CDR3 loop is CAISETGTSGRAPYEQYF. CDR3 coding DNA: TGTGCCATCAGTGAAACCGGGACTAGCGGGAGGGCACCCTACGAGCAGTACTTC.

The V call is TRBV7-9, the J call TRBJ1-5; no clear D gene. CDR1 is SEHNR and CDR2 is FQNEAQ in the germline V gene (reference sequence). Trimming took 1 base from V and 3 from J, leaving 7 bases between them. The CDR3 contains 14 residues. The CDR3 nucleotides read TGTGCCAGCAGCTTAGGTCTGTCCAATCAGCCCCAGCATTTT. Amino acid sequence: CASSLGLSNQPQHF.

The chain uses TRBV29-1 and TRBJ2-3; 9 bases fit TRBD1. CDR3 length: 15 amino acids. With V trimmed by 7 bases and J by 1 base, 9 bases remained unmatched. Germline-derived CDR1 and CDR2 are SQVTM and ANQGSEA. The CDR3 DNA reads TGCAGCGCCCCTCCTGGGGACAGGGGCACAGATACGCAGTATTTT. Amino acids: CSAPPGDRGTDTQYF.

The chain recombines TRBV6-6 with TRBJ1-1; no reliable D call. Per germline, CDR1 MNHNY and CDR2 SVGAGI (reference sequence). V was trimmed by 5 bases and J by 5 bases, leaving 18 bases between them. The CDR3 length is 15 residues. The CDR3 loop is CASSKDLEVGTEAFF. CDR3 DNA sequence: TGTGCCAGCAGTAAGGATTTAGAAGTAGGAACTGAAGCTTTCTTT.

V and J are TRBV5-8 and TRBJ1-5; 8 bases fit TRBD1. The J segment lost 4 bases and the V segment lost 0 bases, leaving 6 bases of the junction unmatched. Per the germline V gene, CDR1 is SGHTS and CDR2 is YDEGEE. The CDR3 spans 16 residues. In DNA form, the CDR3 reads TGTGCCAGCAGCTTGGATACAGGGGGTTGGAATCAGCCCCAGCATTTT. Amino acids: CASSLDTGGWNQPQHF.

To note about this clone: This same CDR3 is encoded by further DNA sequences in the sample. The chain couples TRBV9 to TRBJ2-1, with D possibly matching TRBD2 (6 bases). Between the trimmed V and J ends, which lost 2 bases and 7 bases, there was a span of 13 bases. CDR1 and CDR2 from the germline V gene are SGDLS and YYNGEE. This CDR3 region has 14 residues. For the CDR3, the DNA is TGTGCCAGCAGCGTTGGAGGGAGCCTGAATGAGCAGTTCTTC. Protein sequence: CASSVGGSLNEQFF.

The V and J genes are TRBV5-4 and TRBJ2-2, with unresolved D. The V gene's germline CDR1 is SGHNT and CDR2 YYREEE (reference sequence). V was cut by 4 bases and J by 6 bases, with 10 bases left in between. The CDR3 spans 13 residues. The CDR3 region is CASSRTAAGELFF. CDR3 coding DNA: TGTGCCAGCAGCCGAACGGCAGCCGGGGAGCTGTTTTTT.

For this clone: The sample carries other DNA sequences with the same CDR3. The chain employs TRBV18 and TRBJ2-2; D is ambiguous. Deletions cut 1 base from V and 3 bases from J, with 3 bases between. This CDR3 comprises 13 residues. Germline V gene sequence: CDR1 KGHSH, CDR2 LQKENI. Here the CDR3 DNA reads TGTGCCAGCTCACCACTTGACACCGGGGAGCTGTTTTTT. Protein: CASSPLDTGELFF.

This clone appeared a single time. The rearrangement uses TRBV5-6 and TRBJ1-2; perhaps TRBD1 as D (5 bases). Trimming removed 6 bases at V and 1 base at J, with 19 bases between. The CDR3 consists of 16 residues. The V gene's germline CDR1 is SGHDT and CDR2 YYEEEE. The CDR3 here is CASTFRGLGRNYGYTF. As DNA, the CDR3 is TGTGCCAGCACCTTTCGGGGCCTGGGGCGTAACTATGGCTACACCTTC.

V and J are TRBV29-1 and TRBJ1-1; D not certain. The germline gives CDR1 SQVTM, CDR2 ANQGSEA. The CDR3 contains 12 residues. The ends were cut back, 4 bases at V and 6 bases at J, with 12 bases in the middle. CDR3 nucleotide sequence: TGCAGCGTTGTTAACGGGGTGGCTGAAGCTTTCTTT. This translates into CSVVNGVAEAFF. The whole variable domain, remainder taken from reference TRBV29-1 and TRBJ1-1, is SAVISQKPSRDICQRGTSLTIQCQVDSQVTMMFWYRQQPGQSLTLIATANQGSEATYESGFVIDKFPISRPNLTFSTLTVSNMSPEDSSIYLCSVVNGVAEAFFGQGTRLTVV.

The chain is built from TRBV6-1 and TRBJ2-7; possibly TRBD2 for D (7 bases). CDR1 is MNHNS, CDR2 SASEGT, per germline. The CDR3 has 16 residues. Between the trimmed V and J ends, which lost 3 bases and 2 bases, there was a span of 17 bases. CDR3 DNA: TGTGCCAGCAGTGAGGAGGGGGGAGGGATCCCCTACGAGCAGTACTTC. Amino acid sequence: CASSEEGGGIPYEQYF.

The rearrangement links TRBV19 to TRBJ2-1; no definite D call. The V and J ends lost 5 bases and 1 base respectively, with 12 bases between them. The germline gives CDR1 LNHDA, CDR2 SQIVND (reference sequence). This CDR3 comprises 15 residues. The CDR3 loop is CASSRAYPSYNEQFF. CDR3 sequence (DNA): TGTGCCAGTAGTCGGGCCTATCCTTCCTACAATGAGCAGTTCTTC.

This chain joins TRBV27 and TRBJ2-5; TRBD2 aligns across 11 bases. The junction had 8 bases not matched to a gene; V was cut back by 3 bases and J by 5 bases. The CDR3 runs 16 residues. Per the germline V gene, CDR1 is MNHEY and CDR2 is SMNVEV (reference sequence). The CDR3 region has the DNA TGTGCCAGCAGTTTCGCTAGCGGGAGGCCCCGGGAGACCCAGTACTTC. Translated, it gives CASSFASGRPRETQYF.

This clone was recorded once. The CDR3 loop is CASSRPREQSSLNYGYTF. The CDR3 region has the DNA TGTGCCAGCAGCCGACCTCGGGAACAGAGCTCCCTTAACTATGGCTACACCTTC. V gene TRBV5-4 combines with J gene TRBJ1-2; D unclear. Germline-derived CDR1 and CDR2 are SGHNT and YYREEE (reference sequence). V gave up 4 bases and J gave up 1 base, with 23 bases separating them. The CDR3 is 18 amino acids.

This chain uses TRBV28 with TRBJ1-5; no reliable D call. V was trimmed by 6 bases and J by 4 bases, leaving 13 bases between them. CDR1 is MDHEN, CDR2 SYDVKM, per germline. The CDR3 has 14 amino acids. CDR3 DNA sequence: TGTGCCAGCAGCCCCTTGGAGGTGAATCAGCCCCAGCATTTT. Translated: CASSPLEVNQPQHF.

The chain recombines TRBV5-1 with TRBJ2-1; 10 bases are shared with TRBD2. Germline V gene sequence: CDR1 SGHRS, CDR2 YFSETQ. CDR3 size: 15 residues. V lost 0 bases, J lost 10 bases, and 7 bases stayed unmatched. CDR3 region: CASSLEAGGPGEQFF. The CDR3 bases are TGCGCCAGCAGCTTGGAAGCGGGAGGGCCCGGAGAGCAGTTCTTC.